The 5 T cell receptor beta chains below were found in one sample sequenced in a study of technical replicates of blood from a handful of donors. Clones were sequenced by immunoSEQ multiplex PCR, and TCRdb holds only the in-frame ones, with some missing. The sample carries 91,000 or so clones, roughly 96% recorded once. Sequencing was carried out using T cells isolated from PBMCs. The origin of the receptors is a human donor in good health.

V usage is TRBV28 and J usage is TRBJ1-1, with 9 bases identical to TRBD1. The CDR3 is made up of 17 amino acids. The germline V gene encodes CDR1 MDHEN and CDR2 SYDVKM. The ends lost 7 bases at V and 0 bases at J; junction bases unmatched: 12. This CDR3 is CASTTHRGRDMNTEAFF. CDR3 bases: TGTGCCAGCACCACCCACAGGGGGCGAGACATGAACACTGAAGCTTTCTTT.

This chain joins TRBV7-2 and TRBJ1-5; a weak D match, TRBD1 (6 bases). The germline CDR1 and CDR2 sequences are SGHTA and FQGNSA. This CDR3 is built from 13 residues. Trimming left V 5 bases short and J 4 bases short, with 9 bases between. The DNA for the CDR3 is TGTGCCAGCAGCCGGGACACGAATCAGCCCCAGCATTTT. It is translated as CASSRDTNQPQHF.

The chain employs TRBV7-9 and TRBJ1-2; 7 positions match TRBD1. The CDR3 contains 13 residues. From germline, CDR1 is SEHNR and CDR2 FQNEAQ (reference sequence). Trimming cost V 10 bases and J 2 bases; bases outside gene matches: 7. The CDR3 loop reads CATDQGGNYGYTF. The CDR3 region has the DNA TGTGCCACCGACCAGGGGGGAAACTATGGCTACACCTTC.

The chain couples TRBV10-2 to TRBJ1-2; D possibly corresponds to TRBD1 (5 bases). The CDR3 runs to 15 residues. CDR1 and CDR2 (germline): WSHSY, SAAADI. V was clipped by 2 bases and J by 4 bases, with 14 bases between them. CDR3 amino acids: CASSEMEGTTYGYTF. CDR3 bases: TGCGCCAGCAGTGAGATGGAGGGGACCACCTATGGCTACACCTTC.

This chain connects TRBV5-1 to TRBJ1-2, with D uncertain. This CDR3 has 16 residues. Germline V gene lookup returns CDR1 SGHRS and CDR2 YFSETQ. V lost 0 bases, J lost 0 bases, and 12 bases lay in between. CDR3 loop: CASSLGPTTTNYGYTF. The DNA for the CDR3 is TGCGCCAGCAGCTTGGGACCGACGACAACTAACTATGGCTACACCTTC.